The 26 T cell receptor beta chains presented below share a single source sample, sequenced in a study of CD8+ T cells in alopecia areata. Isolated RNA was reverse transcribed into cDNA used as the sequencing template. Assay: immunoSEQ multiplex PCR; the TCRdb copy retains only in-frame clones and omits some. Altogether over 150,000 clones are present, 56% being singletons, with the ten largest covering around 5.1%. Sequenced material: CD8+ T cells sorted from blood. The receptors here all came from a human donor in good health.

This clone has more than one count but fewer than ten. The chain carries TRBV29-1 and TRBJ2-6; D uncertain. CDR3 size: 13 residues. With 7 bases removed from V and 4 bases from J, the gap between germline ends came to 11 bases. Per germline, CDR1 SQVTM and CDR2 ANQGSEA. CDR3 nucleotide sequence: TGCAGCGGACGACTTGGCGGGGCCAACGTCCTGACTTTC. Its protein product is CSGRLGGANVLTF.

The CDR3 coding sequence is TGCAGCGTTGTAGGCGGGTTCGCCTTGGTCGACAATGAGCAGTTCTTC. As protein: CSVVGGFALVDNEQFF. The chain uses TRBV29-1 and TRBJ2-1, with D possibly matching TRBD2 (5 bases). Trimming removed 4 bases from V and 5 bases from J, with 21 bases in between. The CDR3 is made up of 16 amino acids. Per germline, CDR1 SQVTM and CDR2 ANQGSEA.

The CDR3 spells CASSPRSSVGEAFF. The CDR3 DNA reads as TGTGCCAGCAGCCCGAGATCGTCCGTGGGTGAAGCTTTCTTT. The V and J genes are TRBV11-2 and TRBJ1-1, with D unresolved. Between the trimmed V and J ends, which lost 5 bases and 7 bases, there was a span of 17 bases. The CDR3 runs 14 residues. Germline assignment: CDR1 SGHAT and CDR2 FQNNGV.

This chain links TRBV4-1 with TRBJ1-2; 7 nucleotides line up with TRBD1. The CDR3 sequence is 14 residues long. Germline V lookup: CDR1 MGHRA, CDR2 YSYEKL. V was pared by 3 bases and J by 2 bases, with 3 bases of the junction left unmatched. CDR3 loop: CASSQTTGNYGYTF. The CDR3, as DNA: TGCGCCAGCAGCCAGACGACAGGGAACTATGGCTACACCTTC.

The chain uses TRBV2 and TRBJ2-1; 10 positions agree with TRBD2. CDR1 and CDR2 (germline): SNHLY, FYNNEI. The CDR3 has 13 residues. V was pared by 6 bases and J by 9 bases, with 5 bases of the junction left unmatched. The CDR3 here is CASRKLAGTEQFF. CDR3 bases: TGTGCCAGCAGAAAACTAGCGGGGACTGAGCAGTTCTTC.

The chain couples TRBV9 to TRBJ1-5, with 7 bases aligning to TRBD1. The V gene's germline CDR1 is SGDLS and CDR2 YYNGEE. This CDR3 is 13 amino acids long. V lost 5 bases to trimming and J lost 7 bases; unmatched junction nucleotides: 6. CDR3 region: CASSDTGDQPQHF. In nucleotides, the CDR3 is TGTGCCAGCAGTGACACAGGGGACCAGCCCCAGCATTTT.

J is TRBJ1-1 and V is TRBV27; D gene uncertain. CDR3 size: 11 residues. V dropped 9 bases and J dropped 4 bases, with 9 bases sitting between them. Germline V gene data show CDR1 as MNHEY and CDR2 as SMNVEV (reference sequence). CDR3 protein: CASHGGTEAFF. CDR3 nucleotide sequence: TGTGCCAGTCACGGCGGCACTGAAGCTTTCTTT.

The CDR3 bases are TGTGCCAGCAGTTATCCAGGACGAGACGAGCAGTACTTC. This codes for CASSYPGRDEQYF. The chain is built from TRBV6-5 and TRBJ2-7; D is uncertain. The V gene lost 3 bases and the J gene lost 5 bases, with 11 bases spanning the gap. Germline CDR1 is MNHEY and CDR2 is SVGAGI. The length of the CDR3 is 13 residues.

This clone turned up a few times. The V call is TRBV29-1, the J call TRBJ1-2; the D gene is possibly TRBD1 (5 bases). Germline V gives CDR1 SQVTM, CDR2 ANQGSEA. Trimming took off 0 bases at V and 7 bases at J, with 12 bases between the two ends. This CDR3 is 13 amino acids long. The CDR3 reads CSVEDGTQPGYTF. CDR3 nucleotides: TGCAGCGTTGAAGACGGGACGCAGCCTGGCTACACCTTC.

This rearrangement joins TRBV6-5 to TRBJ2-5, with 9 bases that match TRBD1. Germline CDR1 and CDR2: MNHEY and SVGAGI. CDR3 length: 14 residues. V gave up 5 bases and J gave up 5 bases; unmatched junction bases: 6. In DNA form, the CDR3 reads TGTGCCAGCAGTGAAGGACAGGGGAAGGAGACCCAGTACTTC. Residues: CASSEGQGKETQYF.

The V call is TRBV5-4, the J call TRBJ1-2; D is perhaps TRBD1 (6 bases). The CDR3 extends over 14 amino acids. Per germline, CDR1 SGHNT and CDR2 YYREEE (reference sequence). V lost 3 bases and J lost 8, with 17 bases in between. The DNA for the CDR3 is TGTGCCAGCAGCTCTGACACGGGGGCTGGCGGCTACACCTTC. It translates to CASSSDTGAGGYTF. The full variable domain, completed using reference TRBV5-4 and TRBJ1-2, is ETGVTQSPTHLIKTRGQQVTLRCSSQSGHNTVSWYQQALGQGPQFIFQYYREEENGRGNFPPRFSGLQFPNYSSELNVNALELDDSALYLCASSSDTGAGGYTFGSGTRLTVV.

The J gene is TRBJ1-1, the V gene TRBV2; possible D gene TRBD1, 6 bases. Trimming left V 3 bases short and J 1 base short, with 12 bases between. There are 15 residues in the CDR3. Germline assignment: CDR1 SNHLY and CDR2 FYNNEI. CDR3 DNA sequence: TGTGCCAGCAGTGATCCGGGACATCAGAACACTGAAGCTTTCTTT. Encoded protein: CASSDPGHQNTEAFF.

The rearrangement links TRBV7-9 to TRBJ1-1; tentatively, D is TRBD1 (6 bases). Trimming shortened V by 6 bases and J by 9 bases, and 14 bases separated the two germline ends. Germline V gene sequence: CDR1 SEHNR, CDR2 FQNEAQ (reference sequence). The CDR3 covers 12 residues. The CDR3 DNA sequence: TGTGCCAGCAGGGGACACCTGCTTCAAGCTTTCTTT. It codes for CASRGHLLQAFF.

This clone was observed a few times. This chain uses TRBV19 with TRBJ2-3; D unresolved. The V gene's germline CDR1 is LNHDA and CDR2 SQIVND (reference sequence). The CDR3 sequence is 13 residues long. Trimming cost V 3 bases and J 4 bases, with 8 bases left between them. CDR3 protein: CASSMGGADTQYF. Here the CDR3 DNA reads TGTGCCAGTAGTATGGGTGGGGCAGATACGCAGTATTTT.

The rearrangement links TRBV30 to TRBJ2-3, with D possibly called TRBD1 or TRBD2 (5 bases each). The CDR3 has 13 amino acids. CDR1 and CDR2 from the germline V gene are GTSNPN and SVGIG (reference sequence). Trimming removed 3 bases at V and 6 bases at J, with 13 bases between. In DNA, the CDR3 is TGTGCCTGGAGGGGGGAAGGAGGTGATACGCAGTATTTT. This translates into CAWRGEGGDTQYF. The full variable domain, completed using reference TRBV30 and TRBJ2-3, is SQTIHQWPATLVQPVGSPLSLECTVEGTSNPNLYWYRQAAGRGLQLLFYSVGIGQISSEVPQNLSASRPQDRQFILSSKKLLLSDSGFYLCAWRGEGGDTQYFGPGTRLTVL.

The CDR3 DNA reads TGTGCCAGCAGCTCCCAACACAACTCAGGTGGATCTGGGGCCAACGTCCTGACTTTC. This codes for CASSSQHNSGGSGANVLTF. The chain joins TRBV11-2 to TRBJ2-6, with D unclear. This CDR3 contains 19 residues. V was shortened by 4 bases and J by 1 base, with 20 bases between the two germline ends. From germline, CDR1 is SGHAT and CDR2 FQNNGV. Filled out from reference TRBV11-2 and TRBJ2-6, the complete variable domain reads EAGVAQSPRYKIIEKRQSVAFWCNPISGHATLYWYQQILGQGPKLLIQFQNNGVVDDSQLPKDRFSAERLKGVDSTLKIQPAKLEDSAVYLCASSSQHNSGGSGANVLTFGAGSRLTVL.

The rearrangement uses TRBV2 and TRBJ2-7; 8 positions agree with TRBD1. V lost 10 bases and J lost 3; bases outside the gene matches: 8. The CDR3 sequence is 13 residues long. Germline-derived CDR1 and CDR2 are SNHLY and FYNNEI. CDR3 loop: CATRDRGIYEQYF. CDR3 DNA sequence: TGTGCCACCAGAGACAGGGGAATCTACGAGCAGTACTTC.

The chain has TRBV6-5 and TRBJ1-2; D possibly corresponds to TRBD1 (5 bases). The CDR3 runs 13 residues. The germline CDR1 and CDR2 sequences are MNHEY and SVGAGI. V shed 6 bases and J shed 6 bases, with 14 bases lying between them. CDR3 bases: TGTGCCAGCAGCCTTCTCCGGGACCATGGCTACACCTTC. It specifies CASSLLRDHGYTF.

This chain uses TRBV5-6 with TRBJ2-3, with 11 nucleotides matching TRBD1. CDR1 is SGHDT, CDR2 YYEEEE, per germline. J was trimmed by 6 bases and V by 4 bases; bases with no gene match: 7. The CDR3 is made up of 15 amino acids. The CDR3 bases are TGTGCCAGCAGCACCGGGACAGGGGGGATTGATACGCAGTATTTT. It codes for CASSTGTGGIDTQYF.

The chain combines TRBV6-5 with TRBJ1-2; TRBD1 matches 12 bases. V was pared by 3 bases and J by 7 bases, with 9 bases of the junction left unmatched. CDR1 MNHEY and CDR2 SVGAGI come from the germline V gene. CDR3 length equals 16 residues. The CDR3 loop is CASSYSFGTGGVGYTF. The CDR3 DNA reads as TGTGCCAGCAGTTATTCGTTTGGGACAGGGGGCGTTGGCTACACCTTC.

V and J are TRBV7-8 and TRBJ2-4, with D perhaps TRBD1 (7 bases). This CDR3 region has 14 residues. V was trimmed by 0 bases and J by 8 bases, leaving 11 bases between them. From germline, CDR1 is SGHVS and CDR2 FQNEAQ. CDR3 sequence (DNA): TGTGCCAGCAGCTTAGCGGAGGGGGCAGACATTCAGTACTTC. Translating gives CASSLAEGADIQYF.

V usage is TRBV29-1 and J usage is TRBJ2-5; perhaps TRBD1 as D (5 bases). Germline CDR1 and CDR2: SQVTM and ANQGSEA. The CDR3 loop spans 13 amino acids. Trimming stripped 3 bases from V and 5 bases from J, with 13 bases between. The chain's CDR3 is CSVDGIQVETQYF. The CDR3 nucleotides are TGCAGCGTTGATGGGATACAGGTGGAGACCCAGTACTTC. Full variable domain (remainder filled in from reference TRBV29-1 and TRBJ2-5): SAVISQKPSRDICQRGTSLTIQCQVDSQVTMMFWYRQQPGQSLTLIATANQGSEATYESGFVIDKFPISRPNLTFSTLTVSNMSPEDSSIYLCSVDGIQVETQYFGPGTRLLVL.

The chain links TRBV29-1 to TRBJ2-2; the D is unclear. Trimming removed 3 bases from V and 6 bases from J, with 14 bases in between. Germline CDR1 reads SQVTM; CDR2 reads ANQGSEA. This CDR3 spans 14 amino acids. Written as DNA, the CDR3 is TGCAGCGTTGAGTCCCAGCGATTGCCCGGGGAGCTGTTTTTT. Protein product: CSVESQRLPGELFF.

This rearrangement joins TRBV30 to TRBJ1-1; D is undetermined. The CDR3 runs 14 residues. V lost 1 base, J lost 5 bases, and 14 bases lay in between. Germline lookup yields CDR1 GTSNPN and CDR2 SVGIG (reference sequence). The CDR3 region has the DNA TGTGCCTGGAGTGGGAATTACGGGGTTACTGAAGCTTTCTTT. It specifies CAWSGNYGVTEAFF.

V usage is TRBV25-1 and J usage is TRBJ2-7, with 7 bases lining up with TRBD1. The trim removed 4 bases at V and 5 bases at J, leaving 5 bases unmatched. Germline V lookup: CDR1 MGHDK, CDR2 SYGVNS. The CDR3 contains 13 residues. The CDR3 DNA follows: TGTGCCAGCAGTGTTGGGACAGCCAACGAGCAGTACTTC. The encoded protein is CASSVGTANEQYF.

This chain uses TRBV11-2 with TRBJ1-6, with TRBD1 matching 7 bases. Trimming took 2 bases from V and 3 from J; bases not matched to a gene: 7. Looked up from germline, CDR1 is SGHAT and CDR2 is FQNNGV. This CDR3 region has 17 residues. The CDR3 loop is CASSLSPGTVYNSPLHF. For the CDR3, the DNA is TGTGCCAGCAGCTTATCCCCCGGGACAGTCTATAATTCACCCCTCCACTTT.